The following is a TCR beta chain sequence with its context. This sample was taken from a study of blood T cell repertoires in COVID-19. About the research overall: Sources were T cells, B-cell-depleted T cells, or PBMCs; the material itself was cDNA or gDNA.

Authors' analysis steps: Scientists estimated how many nucleated cells there were by amplifying reference gene primers. Assay used: immunoSEQ multiplex PCR; TCRdb lists only in-frame clones, some missing. V, J and clone size are those of that table, while D and trimming were read from the DNA. In the table there are about 49,000 clones, roughly 93% of which are singletons. This TCR was recovered from a man between 60 and 70 years old with COVID-19, enrolled during active disease. The specimen sequenced was peripheral blood.

DNA of the CDR3: TGTGCCAGCAGTTACTCTTCGAGCTCCTATAATTCACCCCTCCACTTT. Its translation: CASSYSSSSYNSPLHF. The chain has TRBV6-2 or TRBV6-3 and TRBJ1-6, with no clear D. Between the trimmed V and J ends, which lost 0 bases and 0 bases, there was a span of 6 bases. The CDR3 totals 16 residues. Germline values: CDR1 MNHEY, CDR2 SVGEGT.